This note documents a single T cell receptor (beta chain) sequence. This specimen comes from a study of T cell clones after liver transplantation. Study as a whole: TCRbeta sequencing after a pre-transplant mixed lymphocyte reaction identified graft-donor-reactive clones, later tracked in post-transplant blood. Draws occurred before transplant, before withdrawal, and after complete or failed withdrawal. Standard immunosuppression, with no induction, continued until 12-24 months after transplant.

The CDR3 sequence is 14 residues long. Germline V lookup: CDR1 SGDLS, CDR2 YYNGEE. V lost 0 bases and J lost 7, with 10 bases in between. Libraries were prepared by immunoSEQ multiplex PCR; TCRdb keeps only in-frame clonotypes and omits some of them. The repertoire includes around 15,000 clones, approximately 91% of them detected once, and 48% sits in the top ten. This chain links TRBV9 with TRBJ1-4; no clear D gene. This sample comprised CD8+ T cells from blood, obtained before liver transplant. This TCR derives from a human donor who received a liver transplant. CDR3 nucleotides: TGTGCCAGCAGCGTAGAGGATGGGTTTGAAAAACTGTTTTTT. This encodes CASSVEDGFEKLFF. The full variable domain, its missing parts supplied by reference TRBV9 and TRBJ1-4, is DSGVTQTPKHLITATGQRVTLRCSPRSGDLSVYWYQQSLDQGLQFLIQYYNGEERAKGNILERFSAQQFPDLHSELNLSSLELGDSALYFCASSVEDGFEKLFFGSGTQLSVL.